This T cell receptor beta chain was captured in a study of blood T cell repertoires in COVID-19. Study details: Both acute and convalescent COVID-19 samples were obtained from the United States, Italy and Spain. Sample material is recorded as cDNA or gDNA derived from T cells, B-cell-depleted T cells, or PBMCs.

J was trimmed by 6 bases and V by 6 bases; bases with no gene match: 5. The CDR3 has 14 amino acids. The V gene's germline CDR1 is MNHEY and CDR2 SVGAGI. Methods used by the authors: Amplification from reference gene primers served as the basis for estimated nucleated cell counts. Only in-frame clones appear in the TCRdb table, and some are missing; sequencing was by immunoSEQ multiplex PCR. V and J calls and clone size are those listed in that table; D and trimming were worked out from the DNA. Of fewer than 200,000 clones in the sample, around 82% were seen once. This TCR derives from a man between 60 and 70 years old who had recovered from COVID-19. Specimen: peripheral blood. The chain carries TRBV6-5 and TRBJ2-1, with 10 bases aligning to TRBD2. The CDR3 sequence is CASSRSGGSNEQFF. CDR3 DNA sequence: TGTGCCAGCAGCCGTAGCGGGGGGAGCAATGAGCAGTTCTTC.